Listed below are T cell receptor beta chains from one sample, sequenced in a study of T-cell reconstitution after alpha-beta-depleted transplantation in children. From the PCR reads, TCRdb called clonotypes with MiXCR, one entry per CDR3 protein. The sample carries 25,000 or so distinct CDR3 sequences, 18% recorded once. The starting material was PBMCs, mostly from graft donor cells, obtained 60 days after TCRalphabeta/CD19-depleted stem cell transplant. These receptors all come from a male patient aged 2-10 years who had a stem cell transplant for acute lymphoblastic leukemia, so the T cells may come from the graft donor. Each CDR3 is given with its conserved first and last residue. The D gene is left open where the match is weak. Expanded clones are given a class, and other clones once, few, many or no size at all.

j_call	d_call	clone_size	v_call	cdr3_nt	cdr3_aa
TRBJ2-7	NA	NA	TRBV20-1	TGCAGTGCTAGATCCCCTCATGGGAGCTCCTACGAGCAGTACTTC	CSARSPHGSSYEQYF
TRBJ2-1	NA	NA	TRBV5-8	TGTGCCAGCAGCCCCCTATATGGGTTCAATGAGCAGTTCTTC	CASSPLYGFNEQFF
TRBJ2-3	TRBD2	many	TRBV19	TGTGCCAGTACCCTACGCGGACTAGCGGGGGGTTTCACAGATACGCAGTATTTT	CASTLRGLAGGFTDTQYF
TRBJ1-6	TRBD1	few	TRBV28	TGTGCCAGCAGTTCCCTGGAGGGGGCGCATAATTCACCCCTCCACTTT	CASSSLEGAHNSPLHF
TRBJ2-7	NA	many	TRBV19	TGTGCCAGTAGTATAGATTTGGCTTTCGAGCAGTACTTC	CASSIDLAFEQYF
TRBJ2-1	TRBD2	NA	TRBV5-1	TGCGCCAGCAGCTCTAGCGGCGATTACTACAATGAGCAGTTCTTC	CASSSSGDYYNEQFF
TRBJ2-4	NA	many	TRBV12-3/TRBV12-4	TGTGCCACTTCAGACAGGCGGGGGGCCAAAAACATTCAGTACTTC	CATSDRRGAKNIQYF
TRBJ2-1	NA	NA	TRBV5-4	TGTGCCAGCAGCCCGGGACGCCTCAATGAGCAGTTCTTC	CASSPGRLNEQFF
TRBJ2-3	NA	many	TRBV20-1	TGCAGTGCCGGACGGGGTACGCAGTATTTT	CSAGRGTQYF
TRBJ2-3	NA	NA	TRBV29-1	TGCAAGCTGACCTTTAGCACAGATACGCAGTATTTT	CKLTFSTDTQYF
TRBJ2-1	NA	NA	TRBV13	TGTGCCAGCAGCCCAACCCCGGAGTCCGAGCAGTTCTTC	CASSPTPESEQFF
TRBJ2-1	NA	NA	TRBV4-1	TGCGCCAGCAGCCAGCAGGACTACCCTAGGGGGAATGAGCAGTTCTTC	CASSQQDYPRGNEQFF
TRBJ2-7	NA	few	TRBV5-4	TGTGCCAGCAGCTCGGCTAGTGGATTCTACGAGCAGTACTTC	CASSSASGFYEQYF
TRBJ2-5	NA	many	TRBV5-1	TGCGCCAGCAGCTTGGTGGGATGGGAGCAAGAGACCCAGTACTTC	CASSLVGWEQETQYF
TRBJ2-2	NA	many	TRBV15	TGTGCCACCAGCCTAGGGGGGTCGAACACCGGGGAGCTGTTTTTT	CATSLGGSNTGELFF
TRBJ1-3	NA	many	TRBV4-1	TGCGCCAGCAGCCAAGCTCGGATCACTGGAAACACCATATATTTT	CASSQARITGNTIYF
TRBJ1-5	NA	few	TRBV28	TGTGCCAGCAGTTTAGCGGGGGGCCCGCCCCAGCATTTT	CASSLAGGPPQHF
TRBJ2-3	TRBD2	NA	TRBV2	TGTGCCAGCAGGACTAGCGGACGTGGCACAGATACGCAGTATTTT	CASRTSGRGTDTQYF
TRBJ1-2	NA	NA	TRBV20-1	TGCAGTGCTAGAGGCCGCGACAGGACTCTTGGAGGCTACACCTTC	CSARGRDRTLGGYTF
TRBJ1-1	NA	few	TRBV20-1	TGCAGTGCTAGCGATTATGAAGCTTTCTTT	CSASDYEAFF
TRBJ1-3	NA	NA	TRBV6-2/TRBV6-3	TGTGCCAGCAGTTACGGACCCGGCGTAAACACCATATATTTT	CASSYGPGVNTIYF
TRBJ2-5	NA	few	TRBV9	TGTGCCAGCAGCGAAAGCGGCCAAGAGACCCAGTACTTC	CASSESGQETQYF
TRBJ1-2	NA	NA	TRBV20-1	TGCAGTGCTAGTCTGGGAAACTATGGCTACACCTTC	CSASLGNYGYTF
TRBJ2-7	NA	few	TRBV20-1	TGCAGTGCTAGAGGGCAGGACCGCGAGCAGTACTTC	CSARGQDREQYF
TRBJ2-3	NA	NA	TRBV20-1	TGCAGTGCAAACGACGGACTTGAGACAGATACGCAGTATTTT	CSANDGLETDTQYF
TRBJ2-1	NA	few	TRBV6-1	TGTGCCAGCAGTCCGAGGGGGTGGAATGAGCAGTTCTTC	CASSPRGWNEQFF
TRBJ2-3	NA	many	TRBV29-1	TGCAGCTTTGCTCCCCCAGAAGTGGATACGCAGTATTTT	CSFAPPEVDTQYF
TRBJ1-6	TRBD1	NA	TRBV7-6	TGTGCCAGCAGCTTAGCCGGACAGGGAATTGGACCCCTCCACTTT	CASSLAGQGIGPLHF
TRBJ2-3	NA	NA	TRBV5-4	TGTGCCAGCAGCTTTTTGGACGGGGGTTCAGATACGCAGTATTTT	CASSFLDGGSDTQYF
TRBJ2-7	NA	few	TRBV5-1	TGCGCCAGCAGCTTGGGTGGGGGGAGTTCCTACGAGCAGTACTTC	CASSLGGGSSYEQYF
TRBJ2-5	NA	few	TRBV20-1	TGCAGTGCTAGAGATCTGGGACTCGAGACCCAGTACTTC	CSARDLGLETQYF
TRBJ1-1	NA	many	TRBV7-9	TGTGCCACCGAACAGGGTCTTAACACTGAAGCTTTCTTT	CATEQGLNTEAFF
TRBJ2-5	TRBD2	NA	TRBV28	TGTGCCAGCAGTCTCCGGGACTACGCCGGGGAGACCCAGTACTTC	CASSLRDYAGETQYF
TRBJ2-3	TRBD2	many	TRBV20-1	TGCAGTGCTACCGGGACTAGCGGATTCACAGATACGCAGTATTTT	CSATGTSGFTDTQYF
TRBJ1-6	NA	many	TRBV5-4	TGTGCCAGCAGCTTGGGCCAGGGTAATTCACCCCTCCACTTT	CASSLGQGNSPLHF
TRBJ2-5	TRBD2	NA	TRBV5-1	TGCGCCAGCAGAGCAACTAGCGGCCAAGAGACCCAGTACTTC	CASRATSGQETQYF
TRBJ1-3	NA	few	TRBV20-1	TGCAGTGCTAGAGAGGGCTCTGGAAACACCATATATTTT	CSAREGSGNTIYF
TRBJ2-5	TRBD2	few	TRBV20-1	TGCAGTGTCCCGACTAGCGGGAGGGCCGGAGAGACCCAGTACTTC	CSVPTSGRAGETQYF
TRBJ2-3	NA	NA	TRBV6-5	TGTGCCAGCAGTTACGGGCGGATCACTAGCACAGATACGCAGTATTTT	CASSYGRITSTDTQYF